The sequence of this T cell receptor (beta chain) was determined in a study of T cell responses to AZD1222 COVID-19 vaccine. Study conclusions and caveats: Baseline seropositivity characterized only a handful of AZD1222 recipients. Targeting of unmutated variant regions was reportedly seen in nearly half of spike-specific TCRs. Clonal diversity may have been underestimated, and the donors were mostly white British, with more females than males. The study found Spike-specific TCR breadth and depth rose after two AZD1222 doses.

Concerning this clone itself: Its antigen is not known.

The V and J ends lost 5 bases and 7 bases respectively, with 20 bases between them. This CDR3 spans 15 amino acids. CDR1 and CDR2 from the germline V gene are SGHAT and FQNNGV. Profiling relied on immunoSEQ multiplex PCR, and the TCRdb table lists in-frame clones only, not all of them. The table lists fewer than 200,000 clones, about 90% of them singletons. This receptor was identified in an adult in good health. Material: peripheral blood, obtained on day 0 of AZD1222 vaccination. The rearrangement joins TRBV11-2 to TRBJ1-2, with a possible D match to TRBD1 (5 bases). The CDR3 DNA follows: TGTGCCAGCAGCCCCGACCGGCAGGGTGACTTTGGCTACACCTTC. This translates into CASSPDRQGDFGYTF.